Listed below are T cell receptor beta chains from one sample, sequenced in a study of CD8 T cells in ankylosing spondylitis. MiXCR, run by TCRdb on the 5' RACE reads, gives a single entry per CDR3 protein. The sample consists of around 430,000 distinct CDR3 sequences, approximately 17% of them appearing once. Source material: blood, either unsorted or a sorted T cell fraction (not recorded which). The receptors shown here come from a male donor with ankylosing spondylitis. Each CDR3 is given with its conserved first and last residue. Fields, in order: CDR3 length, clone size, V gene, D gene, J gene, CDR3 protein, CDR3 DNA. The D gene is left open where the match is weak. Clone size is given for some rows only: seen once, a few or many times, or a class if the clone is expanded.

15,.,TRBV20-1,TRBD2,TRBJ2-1,CSAQKGTSGGGEQFF,TGCAGTGCTCAGAAGGGGACTAGCGGGGGGGGTGAGCAGTTCTTC
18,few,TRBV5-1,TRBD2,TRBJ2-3,CASSLVSDGGGSTDTQYF,TGCGCCAGCAGCTTGGTATCGGACGGCGGGGGTAGCACAGATACGCAGTATTTT
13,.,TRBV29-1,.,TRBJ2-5,CSVEGGASETQYF,TGCAGCGTTGAAGGGGGGGCTTCCGAGACCCAGTACTTC
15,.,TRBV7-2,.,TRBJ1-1,CASSPRRALNTEAFF,TGTGCCAGCAGCCCCCGACGCGCTCTGAACACTGAAGCTTTCTTT
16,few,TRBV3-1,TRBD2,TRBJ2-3,CASSQARAGGSDTQYF,TGTGCCAGCAGCCAAGCTCGAGCGGGAGGGTCCGATACGCAGTATTTT
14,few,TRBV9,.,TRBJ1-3,CASSGSHSGNTIYF,TGTGCCAGCAGCGGGTCCCACTCTGGAAACACCATATATTTT
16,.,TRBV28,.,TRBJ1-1,CASSPPIRTPNTEAFF,TGTGCCAGCAGTCCTCCGATAAGGACACCCAACACTGAAGCTTTCTTT
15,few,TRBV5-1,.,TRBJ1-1,CASSLAPDGDTEAFF,TGCGCCAGCAGCTTGGCCCCTGACGGGGACACTGAAGCTTTCTTT
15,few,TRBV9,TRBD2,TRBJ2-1,CASSPGTSGRAPLFF,TGTGCCAGCAGCCCAGGGACTAGCGGGAGGGCCCCTTTATTCTTC
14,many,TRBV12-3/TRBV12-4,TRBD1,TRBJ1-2,CASTRQGKNYGYTF,TGTGCCAGCACTAGACAGGGGAAGAACTATGGCTACACCTTC
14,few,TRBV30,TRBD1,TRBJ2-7,CAWRRTGSSYEQYF,TGTGCCTGGAGGAGGACAGGGTCATCCTACGAGCAGTACTTC
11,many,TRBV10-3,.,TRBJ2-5,CAISEKETQYF,TGTGCCATCAGTGAGAAAGAGACCCAGTACTTC
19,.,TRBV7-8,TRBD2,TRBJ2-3,CASSLIPSGAGLSTDTQYF,TGTGCCAGCAGCTTAATCCCTTCTGGAGCGGGGCTTAGCACAGATACGCAGTATTTT
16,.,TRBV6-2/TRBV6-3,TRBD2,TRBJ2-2,CASSYLNRLAAGELFF,TGTGCCAGCAGTTACTTGAATAGGCTAGCGGCCGGGGAGCTGTTTTTT
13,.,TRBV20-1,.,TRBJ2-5,CSAKNPGQETQYF,TGCAGTGCTAAGAACCCGGGCCAAGAGACCCAGTACTTC
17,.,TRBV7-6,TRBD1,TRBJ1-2,CASSPWDRGSSNYGYTF,TGTGCCAGCAGCCCCTGGGACAGGGGATCAAGTAACTATGGCTACACCTTC
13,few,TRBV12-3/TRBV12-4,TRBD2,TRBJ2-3,CASSPSGRDTQYF,TGTGCCAGCAGCCCAAGCGGGAGAGATACGCAGTATTTT
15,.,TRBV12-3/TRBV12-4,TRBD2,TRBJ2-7,CASSTERGASYEQYF,TGTGCCAGCAGCACCGAGCGGGGGGCGTCCTACGAGCAGTACTTC
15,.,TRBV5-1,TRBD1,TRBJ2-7,CASSARQGATYEQYF,TGCGCCAGCAGCGCGCGACAGGGGGCAACCTACGAGCAGTACTTC
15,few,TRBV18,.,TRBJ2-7,CASSQHRDTSYEQYF,TGTGCCAGCTCCCAACACCGGGACACCTCCTACGAGCAGTACTTC
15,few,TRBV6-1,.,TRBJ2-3,CASSARGAGSDTQYF,TGTGCCAGCAGCGCACGGGGGGCCGGGTCAGATACGCAGTATTTT
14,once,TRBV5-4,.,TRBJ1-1,CASTWGGRNTEAFF,TGTGCCAGCACCTGGGGGGGGAGGAACACTGAAGCTTTCTTT
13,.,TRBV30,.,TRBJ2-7,CAWSVRVAYEQYF,TGTGCCTGGAGTGTAAGGGTAGCCTACGAGCAGTACTTC
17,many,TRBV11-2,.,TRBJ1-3,CASSQLLQGRQRNTIYF,TGTGCCAGCAGTCAACTACTACAGGGAAGACAGCGGAACACCATATATTTT
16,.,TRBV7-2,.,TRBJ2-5,CASSSRPSPWQETQYF,TGTGCCAGCAGCTCGCGGCCTTCCCCGTGGCAAGAGACCCAGTACTTC
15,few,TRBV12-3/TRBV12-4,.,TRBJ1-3,CASSKTGNSGNTIYF,TGTGCCAGCAGCAAAACAGGCAACTCTGGAAACACCATATATTTT
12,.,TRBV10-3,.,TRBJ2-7,CATSGNSYEQYF,TGTGCCACATCCGGGAACTCCTACGAGCAGTACTTC
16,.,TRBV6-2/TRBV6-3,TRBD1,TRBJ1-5,CASRLMGQGPNQPQHF,TGTGCCAGCAGGCTTATGGGACAGGGACCCAATCAGCCCCAGCATTTT
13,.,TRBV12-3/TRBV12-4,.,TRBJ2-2,CASSLRDAGELFF,TGTGCCAGCAGTTTGAGGGACGCCGGGGAGCTGTTTTTT
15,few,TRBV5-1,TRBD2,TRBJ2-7,CASSPGGDKFYEQYF,TGCGCCAGCAGCCCCGGGGGGGACAAATTCTACGAGCAGTACTTC
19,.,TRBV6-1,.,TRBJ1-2,CASPGRGGGGSTSNYGYTF,TGTGCCAGCCCGGGTCGAGGGGGGGGAGGGAGCACCTCTAACTATGGCTACACCTTC
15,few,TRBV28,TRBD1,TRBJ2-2,CASSSPTGGRGELFF,TGTGCCAGCAGTTCACCGACAGGGGGGCGCGGGGAGCTGTTTTTT
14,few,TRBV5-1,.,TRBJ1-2,CASSISAAAEGYTF,TGCGCCAGCAGCATCAGCGCCGCCGCCGAGGGCTACACCTTC
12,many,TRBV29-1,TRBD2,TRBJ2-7,CSVYLARGEQYF,TGCAGCGTTTATCTAGCGCGGGGGGAGCAGTACTTC
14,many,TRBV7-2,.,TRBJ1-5,CASSLASSNQPQHF,TGTGCCAGCAGCTTAGCCAGTTCTAATCAGCCCCAGCATTTT